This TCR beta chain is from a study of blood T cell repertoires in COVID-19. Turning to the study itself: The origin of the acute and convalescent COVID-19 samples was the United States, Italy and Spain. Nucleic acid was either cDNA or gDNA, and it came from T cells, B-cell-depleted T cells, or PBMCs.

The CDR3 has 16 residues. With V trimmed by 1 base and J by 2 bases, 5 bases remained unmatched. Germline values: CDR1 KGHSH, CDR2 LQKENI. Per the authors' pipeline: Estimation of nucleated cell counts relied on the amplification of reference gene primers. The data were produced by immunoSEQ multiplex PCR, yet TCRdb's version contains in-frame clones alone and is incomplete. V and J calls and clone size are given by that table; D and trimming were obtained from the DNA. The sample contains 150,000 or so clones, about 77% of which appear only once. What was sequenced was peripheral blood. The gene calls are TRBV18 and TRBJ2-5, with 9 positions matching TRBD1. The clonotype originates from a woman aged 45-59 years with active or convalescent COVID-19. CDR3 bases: TGTGCCAGCTCACCACGGGCGACAGGGGGTCAAGAGACCCAGTACTTC. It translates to CASSPRATGGQETQYF.